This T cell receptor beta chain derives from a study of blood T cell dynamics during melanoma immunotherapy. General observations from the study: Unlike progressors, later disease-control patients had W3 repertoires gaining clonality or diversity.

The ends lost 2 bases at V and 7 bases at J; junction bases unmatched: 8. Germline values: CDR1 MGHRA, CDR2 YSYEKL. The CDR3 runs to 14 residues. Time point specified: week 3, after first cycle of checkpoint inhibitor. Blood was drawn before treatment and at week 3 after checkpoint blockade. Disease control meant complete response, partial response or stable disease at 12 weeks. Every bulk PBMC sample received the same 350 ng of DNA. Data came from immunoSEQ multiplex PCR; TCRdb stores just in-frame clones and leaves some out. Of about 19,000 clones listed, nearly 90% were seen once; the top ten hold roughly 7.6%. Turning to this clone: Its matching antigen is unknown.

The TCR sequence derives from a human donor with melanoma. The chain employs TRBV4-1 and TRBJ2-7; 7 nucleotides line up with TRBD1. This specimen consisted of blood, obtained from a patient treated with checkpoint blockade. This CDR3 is CASSQIKGAWEQYF. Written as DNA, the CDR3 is TGCGCCAGCAGCCAAATAAAGGGGGCTTGGGAGCAGTACTTC.